The 18 T cell receptor beta chains reported below all come from one sample, sequenced in a study of cytomegalovirus exposure and HLA in healthy donors. The PCR was carried out with 60 Vbeta primers and 13 Jbeta primers. Assay: immunoSEQ multiplex PCR; the TCRdb copy retains only in-frame clones and omits some. The sample lists about 85,000 clones, 75% to 90% occurring once. The specimen was PBMCs. The receptors were gathered from a man aged 50-59 years in good health and CMV-seropositive.

This clone was seen more than once but under ten times. The chain joins TRBV11-3 to TRBJ1-5, with 8 positions matching TRBD1. From germline, CDR1 is SGHNT and CDR2 YENEEA. The CDR3 is 16 residues long. The V segment lost 1 base and the J segment 7 bases; nucleotides outside the gene matches: 9. The CDR3 DNA follows: TGTGCCAGCAGCTTAGTTGGGCAGGGGGCGAGGCAGCCCCAGCATTTT. This gives the protein CASSLVGQGARQPQHF.

This clone was counted once. The chain uses TRBV6-5 and TRBJ1-1; TRBD1 is a possible D gene (5 bases). Trimming cost V 7 bases and J 1 base, with 13 bases left between them. Germline-derived CDR1 and CDR2 are MNHEY and SVGAGI. The CDR3 covers 14 residues. The CDR3 region is CASNQQVANTEAFF. CDR3 bases: TGTGCCAGCAACCAACAGGTGGCGAACACTGAAGCTTTCTTT.

The V call is TRBV10-3, the J call TRBJ2-1; TRBD1 aligns across 10 bases. Germline assignment: CDR1 ENHRY and CDR2 SYGVKD. The junction had 3 bases not matched to a gene; V was cut back by 4 bases and J by 6 bases. The CDR3 has 14 residues. The CDR3 DNA is TGTGCCATCAGTGGACAGGGGGCTGGCAATGAGCAGTTCTTC. Its protein is CAISGQGAGNEQFF.

Comments on this clone: The likely explanation is a read error, given a far larger clone one base away. V and J are TRBV7-9 and TRBJ1-1, with no clear D. The CDR3 has 15 residues. Germline CDR1 reads SEHNR; CDR2 reads FQNEAQ (reference sequence). Here the CDR3 reads CSSSPLYGESTEAFF. The CDR3 bases are TGTTCCAGCAGCCCCCTTTACGGGGAGTCCACTGAAGCTTTCTTT.

CDR3 amino acids: CASSPGGSGRQYEQYF. CDR3 DNA: TGTGCCAGCAGCCCCGGGGGTAGCGGGAGGCAGTACGAGCAGTACTTC. The V gene is TRBV13, the J gene TRBJ2-5, with 10 bases aligning to TRBD2. The DNA end favors TRBJ2-7, so the J call may be wrong. CDR3 size: 16 residues. Germline lookup yields CDR1 PRHDT and CDR2 FYEKMQ (reference sequence).

This chain's CDR3 is CAWSLQGTIGYTF. The CDR3 DNA follows: TGTGCCTGGAGTCTTCAGGGAACAATCGGCTACACCTTC. The chain has TRBV30 and TRBJ1-2, with D tentatively TRBD1 (5 bases). V dropped 2 bases and J dropped 8 bases, with 15 bases sitting between them. Germline CDR1 and CDR2: GTSNPN and SVGIG (reference sequence). This CDR3 contains 13 residues. The entire variable domain, with the rest obtained from reference TRBV30 and TRBJ1-2, is as follows: SQTIHQWPATLVQPVGSPLSLECTVEGTSNPNLYWYRQAAGRGLQLLFYSVGIGQISSEVPQNLSASRPQDRQFILSSKKLLLSDSGFYLCAWSLQGTIGYTFGSGTRLTVV.

V is TRBV5-1 and J is TRBJ2-7, with 7 bases that match TRBD1. Looked up from germline, CDR1 is SGHRS and CDR2 is YFSETQ. J was trimmed by 2 bases and V by 2 bases; bases with no gene match: 4. This CDR3 is 14 amino acids long. In DNA, the CDR3 is TGCGCCAGCAGCTTACCGGGACAGACCTACGAGCAGTACTTC. It yields the protein CASSLPGQTYEQYF.

The V and J genes are TRBV6-5 and TRBJ2-5, with 7 bases aligning to TRBD2. In germline, CDR1 is MNHEY, CDR2 SVGAGI. V gave up 6 bases and J gave up 2 bases; unmatched junction bases: 9. This CDR3 region has 15 residues. The CDR3, as DNA: TGTGCCAGCAGCTACGGTCGGGGGGTACAAGAGACCCAGTACTTC. It encodes CASSYGRGVQETQYF.

The V gene is TRBV6-7, the J gene TRBJ2-1; a possible D gene is TRBD2 (5 bases). TRBV6-7 is recorded as an ORF, its role being uncertain. The CDR3 is 14 residues long. The CDR3 loop is CAFRPDWRYNEQFF. The CDR3 nucleotides are TGTGCTTTTCGACCGGACTGGCGCTACAATGAGCAGTTCTTC.

The chain joins TRBV15 to TRBJ2-3; 8 bases line up with TRBD1. The CDR3 length is 16 residues. The V gene's germline CDR1 is LNHNV and CDR2 YYDKDF (reference sequence). V lost 4 bases and J lost 4; bases outside the gene matches: 10. The CDR3 loop is CATSKPGGSIPDTQYF. The CDR3 DNA reads as TGTGCCACCAGCAAACCAGGGGGCTCTATCCCAGATACGCAGTATTTT.

This clone occurred once. The chain couples TRBV5-1 to TRBJ2-2, with 12 bases that match TRBD1. The CDR3 covers 15 residues. Germline trimming cut 4 bases from V and 6 bases from J; bases unmatched to any gene: 4. The germline gives CDR1 SGHRS, CDR2 YFSETQ. The CDR3 DNA follows: TGCGCCAGCAGCCTCGGGACAGGGGGCTCCGGGGAGCTGTTTTTT. Amino acids: CASSLGTGGSGELFF.

This chain uses TRBV9 with TRBJ2-5, with 8 bases lining up with TRBD1. J gave up 6 bases and V 4 bases, and 11 bases lay outside the gene matches. Germline assignment: CDR1 SGDLS and CDR2 YYNGEE. This CDR3 region has 15 residues. The CDR3 here is CASSTTAGTGQTQYF. CDR3 nucleotides: TGTGCCAGCAGCACGACCGCCGGGACAGGCCAGACCCAGTACTTC.

The V and J genes are TRBV4-2 and TRBJ1-5; TRBD1 might be the D (5 bases). Germline V gene lookup returns CDR1 LGHNA and CDR2 YNFKEQ. V lost 4 bases to trimming and J lost 0 bases, with 22 bases between them. The CDR3 consists of 19 residues. The CDR3 bases are TGTGCCAGCAGCCGGAGCTATCCCGGAGACAGACATAGCAATCAGCCCCAGCATTTT. Its translation: CASSRSYPGDRHSNQPQHF.

This clone occurred a few times. This chain joins TRBV19 and TRBJ2-5, with 11 nucleotides matching TRBD2. J was trimmed by 0 bases and V by 5 bases; bases with no gene match: 8. The CDR3 length is 17 residues. Germline V gene sequence: CDR1 LNHDA, CDR2 SQIVND (reference sequence). CDR3 sequence: CASSEPRLAGNQETQYF. CDR3 DNA sequence: TGTGCCAGTAGTGAACCCCGACTAGCGGGAAACCAAGAGACCCAGTACTTC.

This chain links TRBV7-2 with TRBJ2-2; D not resolved. CDR3 length: 16 amino acids. Trimming pared 1 base from V and 2 bases from J, leaving 11 bases between. Germline CDR1 SGHTA, CDR2 FQGNSA. This CDR3 reads CASSLVPPLNTGELFF. DNA for the CDR3: TGTGCCAGCAGCTTAGTTCCTCCACTAAACACCGGGGAGCTGTTTTTT.

This chain links TRBV6-1 with TRBJ2-7; 7 bases fit TRBD1. The germline gives CDR1 MNHNS, CDR2 SASEGT. This CDR3 has 13 residues. V trimming: 5 bases; J trimming: 4 bases; junction bases outside the gene matches: 5. CDR3 in amino acids: CASSPGQLYEQYF. The DNA for the CDR3 is TGTGCCAGCAGTCCGGGACAGCTTTACGAGCAGTACTTC.

The chain joins TRBV25-1 to TRBJ2-3; 9 bases match TRBD2. Trimming took 3 bases from V and 13 from J; bases not matched to a gene: 17. This CDR3 is 16 amino acids long. CDR1 and CDR2 (germline): MGHDK, SYGVNS. In nucleotides, the CDR3 is TGTGCCAGCAGTGACCCCCTCGGGACAGCGGGGGGCCGGAAGTATTTT. This encodes CASSDPLGTAGGRKYF.

Regarding this clone: One end of the junction is discordant with germline, which a read error may explain. The J gene is TRBJ2-2, the V gene TRBV19; D perhaps matches TRBD2 (5 bases). CDR1 LNHDA and CDR2 SQIVND come from the germline V gene (reference sequence). This CDR3 has 17 amino acids. CDR3 sequence (DNA): TGTGCCAGTAGTACCGTAAGGGCTAGAGGGAACACCGGAGAGCTGTTTTTT. It is translated as CASSTVRARGNTGELFF.